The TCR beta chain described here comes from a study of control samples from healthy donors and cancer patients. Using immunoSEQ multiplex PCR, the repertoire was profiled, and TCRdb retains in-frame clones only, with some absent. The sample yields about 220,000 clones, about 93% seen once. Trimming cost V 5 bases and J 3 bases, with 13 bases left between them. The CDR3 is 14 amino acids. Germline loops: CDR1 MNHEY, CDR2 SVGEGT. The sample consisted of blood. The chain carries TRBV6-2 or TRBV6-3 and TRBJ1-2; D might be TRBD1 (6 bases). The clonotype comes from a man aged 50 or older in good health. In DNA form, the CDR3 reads TGTGCCAGCAGTCAGGGGCGCGGATACTATGGCTACACCTTC. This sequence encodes CASSQGRGYYGYTF.